The following is a T cell receptor (beta chain) sequence with its context. In the original workflow: Reference gene primer amplification gave nucleated cell count estimates. Generated by immunoSEQ multiplex PCR, the TCRdb table keeps only in-frame clones and is missing some. The V and J calls and the clone size are those of that table, but D and trimming were determined from the DNA. The table lists around 200,000 clones, 83% of them singletons, with roughly 6.1% in the top ten. This specimen comes from a study of blood T cell repertoires in COVID-19. Overall study: Whether acute or convalescent, the COVID-19 samples came from the United States, Italy and Spain. Sample material is recorded as cDNA or gDNA derived from T cells, B-cell-depleted T cells, or PBMCs.

V was trimmed by 2 bases and J by 6 bases, leaving 19 bases between them. This CDR3 spans 16 amino acids. In germline, CDR1 is SNHLY, CDR2 FYNNEI. The chain recombines TRBV2 with TRBJ1-2, with D unresolved. The sequenced sample consisted of peripheral blood. The receptor was isolated from a woman between 35 and 50 years old with acute or convalescent COVID-19. The CDR3 loop is CASSESTDYYRDGYTF. CDR3 bases: TGTGCCAGCAGTGAATCGACCGACTATTACCGGGATGGCTACACCTTC.